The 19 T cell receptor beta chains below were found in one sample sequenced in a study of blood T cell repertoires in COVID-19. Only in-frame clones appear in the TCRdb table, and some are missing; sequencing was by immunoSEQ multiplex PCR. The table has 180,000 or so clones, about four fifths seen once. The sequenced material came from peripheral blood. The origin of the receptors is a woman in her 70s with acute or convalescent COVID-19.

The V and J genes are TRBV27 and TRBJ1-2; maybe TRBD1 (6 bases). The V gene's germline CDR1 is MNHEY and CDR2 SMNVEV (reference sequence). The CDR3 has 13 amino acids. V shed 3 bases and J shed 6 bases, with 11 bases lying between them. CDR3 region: CASSFNRANGYTF. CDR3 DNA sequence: TGTGCCAGCAGTTTTAACAGGGCCAATGGCTACACCTTC.

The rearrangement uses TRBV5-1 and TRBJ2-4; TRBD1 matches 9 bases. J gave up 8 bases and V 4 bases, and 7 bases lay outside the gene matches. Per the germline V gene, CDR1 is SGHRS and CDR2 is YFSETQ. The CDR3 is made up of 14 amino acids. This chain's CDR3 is CASSVGQGTDIQYF. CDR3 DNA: TGCGCCAGCAGCGTTGGACAGGGGACGGACATTCAGTACTTC.

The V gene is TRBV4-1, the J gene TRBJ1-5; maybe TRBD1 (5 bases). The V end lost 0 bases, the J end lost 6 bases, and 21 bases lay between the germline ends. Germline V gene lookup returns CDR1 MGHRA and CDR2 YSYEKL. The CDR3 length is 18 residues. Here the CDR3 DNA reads TGCGCCAGCAGCCAAGAAGGAGGGGCGGTTAGCACTGGTCAGCCCCAGCATTTT. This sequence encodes CASSQEGGAVSTGQPQHF.

CDR3 sequence: CASSPSPLGQAGNTEAFF. The CDR3 nucleotides are TGTGCCAGCAGCCCTTCCCCCCTCGGACAGGCAGGAAACACTGAAGCTTTCTTT. The rearrangement links TRBV9 to TRBJ1-1; 7 bases are a match to TRBD1. The CDR3 runs 18 residues. Germline CDR1 reads SGDLS; CDR2 reads YYNGEE. The ends lost 4 bases at V and 2 bases at J; junction bases unmatched: 17. Looking up the rest from reference TRBV9 and TRBJ1-1 gives the full variable domain: DSGVTQTPKHLITATGQRVTLRCSPRSGDLSVYWYQQSLDQGLQFLIQYYNGEERAKGNILERFSAQQFPDLHSELNLSSLELGDSALYFCASSPSPLGQAGNTEAFFGQGTRLTVV.

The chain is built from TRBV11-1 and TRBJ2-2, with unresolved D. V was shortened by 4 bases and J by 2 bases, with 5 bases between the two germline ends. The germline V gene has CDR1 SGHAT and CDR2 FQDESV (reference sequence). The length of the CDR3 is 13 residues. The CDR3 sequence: CASSSLNTGELFF. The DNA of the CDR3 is TGTGCCAGCAGCTCCCTAAACACCGGGGAGCTGTTTTTT.

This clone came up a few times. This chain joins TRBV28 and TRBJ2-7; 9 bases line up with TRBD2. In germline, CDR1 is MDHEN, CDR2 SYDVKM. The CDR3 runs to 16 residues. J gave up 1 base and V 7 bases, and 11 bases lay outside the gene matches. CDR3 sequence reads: CASTLRAGGLSYEQYF. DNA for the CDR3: TGTGCCAGCACCCTGAGGGCGGGAGGGCTGTCCTACGAGCAGTACTTC.

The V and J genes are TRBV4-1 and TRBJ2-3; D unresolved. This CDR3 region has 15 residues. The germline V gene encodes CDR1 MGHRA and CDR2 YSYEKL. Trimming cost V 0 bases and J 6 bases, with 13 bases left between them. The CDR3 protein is CASSQDWLPIDTQYF. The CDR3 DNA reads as TGCGCCAGCAGCCAAGACTGGCTCCCAATTGATACGCAGTATTTT.

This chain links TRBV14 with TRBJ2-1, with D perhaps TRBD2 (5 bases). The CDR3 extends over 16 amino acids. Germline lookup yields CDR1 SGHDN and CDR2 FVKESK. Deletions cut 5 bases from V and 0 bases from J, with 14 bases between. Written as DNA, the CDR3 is TGTGCCAGCAGCTTAAGACCGGGGAGCTCCTACAATGAGCAGTTCTTC. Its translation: CASSLRPGSSYNEQFF.

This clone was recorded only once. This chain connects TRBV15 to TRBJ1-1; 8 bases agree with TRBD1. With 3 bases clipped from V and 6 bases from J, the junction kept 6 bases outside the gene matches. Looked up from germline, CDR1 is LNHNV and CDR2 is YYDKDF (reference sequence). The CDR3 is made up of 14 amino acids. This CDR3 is CATSSFSGGPEAFF. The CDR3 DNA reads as TGTGCCACCAGCAGTTTTTCAGGGGGCCCTGAAGCTTTCTTT.

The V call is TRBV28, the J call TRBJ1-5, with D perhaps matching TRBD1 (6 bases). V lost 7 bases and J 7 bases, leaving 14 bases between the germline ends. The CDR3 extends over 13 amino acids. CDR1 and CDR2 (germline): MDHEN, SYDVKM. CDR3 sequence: CASIGGAWQPQHF. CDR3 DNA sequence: TGTGCCAGCATAGGGGGGGCTTGGCAGCCCCAGCATTTT. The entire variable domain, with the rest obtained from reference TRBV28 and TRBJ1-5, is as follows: DVKVTQSSRYLVKRTGEKVFLECVQDMDHENMFWYRQDPGLGLRLIYFSYDVKMKEKGDIPEGYSVSREKKERFSLILESASTNQTSMYLCASIGGAWQPQHFGDGTRLSIL.

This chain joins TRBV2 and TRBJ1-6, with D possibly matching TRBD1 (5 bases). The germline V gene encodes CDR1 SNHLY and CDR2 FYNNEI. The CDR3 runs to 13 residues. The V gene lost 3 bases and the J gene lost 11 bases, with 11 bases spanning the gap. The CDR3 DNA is TGTGCCAGCAGTGACAGGGAAATACCACCCCTCCACTTT. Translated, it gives CASSDREIPPLHF.

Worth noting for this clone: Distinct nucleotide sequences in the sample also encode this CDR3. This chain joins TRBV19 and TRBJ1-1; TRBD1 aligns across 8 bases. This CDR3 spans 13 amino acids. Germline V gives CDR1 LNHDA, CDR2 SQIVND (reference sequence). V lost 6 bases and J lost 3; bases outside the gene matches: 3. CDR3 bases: TGTGCCAGTAGGGGGACAGGTCACACTGAAGCTTTCTTT. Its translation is CASRGTGHTEAFF.

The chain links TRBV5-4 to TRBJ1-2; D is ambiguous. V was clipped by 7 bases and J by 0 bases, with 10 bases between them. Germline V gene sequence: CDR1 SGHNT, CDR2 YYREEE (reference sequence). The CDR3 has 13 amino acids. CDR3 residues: CASGRTANYGYTF. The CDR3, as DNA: TGTGCCAGCGGGAGGACCGCTAACTATGGCTACACCTTC.

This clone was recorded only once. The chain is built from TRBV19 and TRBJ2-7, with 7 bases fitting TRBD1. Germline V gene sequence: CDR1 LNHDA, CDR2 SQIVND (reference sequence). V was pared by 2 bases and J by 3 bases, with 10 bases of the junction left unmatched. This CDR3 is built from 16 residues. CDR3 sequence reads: CASSISKGTAYYEQYF. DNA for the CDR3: TGTGCCAGTAGTATATCCAAAGGGACAGCTTACTACGAGCAGTACTTC. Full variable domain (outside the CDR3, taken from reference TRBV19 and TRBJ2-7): DGGITQSPKYLFRKEGQNVTLSCEQNLNHDAMYWYRQDPGQGLRLIYYSQIVNDFQKGDIAEGYSVSREKKESFPLTVTSAQKNPTAFYLCASSISKGTAYYEQYFGPGTRLTVT.

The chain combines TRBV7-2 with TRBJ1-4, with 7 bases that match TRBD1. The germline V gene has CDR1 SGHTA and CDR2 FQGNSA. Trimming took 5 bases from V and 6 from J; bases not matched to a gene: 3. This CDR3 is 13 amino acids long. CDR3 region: CASSQGTDEKLFF. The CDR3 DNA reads TGTGCCAGCAGCCAGGGGACAGATGAAAAACTGTTTTTT.

CDR3 residues: CASSIRGGSFTDTQYF. The CDR3 nucleotides read TGTGCCAGTAGTATAAGGGGCGGGAGCTTCACAGATACGCAGTATTTT. The chain couples TRBV19 to TRBJ2-3, with TRBD2 matching 7 bases. The junction had 7 bases not matched to a gene; V was cut back by 2 bases and J by 2 bases. This CDR3 is 16 amino acids long. CDR1 LNHDA and CDR2 SQIVND come from the germline V gene (reference sequence).

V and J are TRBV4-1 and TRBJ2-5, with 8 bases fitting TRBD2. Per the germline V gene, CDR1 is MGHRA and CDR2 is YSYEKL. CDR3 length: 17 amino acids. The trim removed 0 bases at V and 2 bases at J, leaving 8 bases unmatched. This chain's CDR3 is CASSQEIPGRVQETQYF. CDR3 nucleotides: TGCGCCAGCAGCCAAGAGATCCCCGGGAGGGTGCAAGAGACCCAGTACTTC.

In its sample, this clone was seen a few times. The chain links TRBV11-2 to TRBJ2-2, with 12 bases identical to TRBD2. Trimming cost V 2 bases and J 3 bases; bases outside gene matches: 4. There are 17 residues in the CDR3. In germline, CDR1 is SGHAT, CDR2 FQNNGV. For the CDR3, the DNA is TGTGCCAGCAGCTTACTAGCGGGAGGGTACGACACCGGGGAGCTGTTTTTT. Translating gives CASSLLAGGYDTGELFF.

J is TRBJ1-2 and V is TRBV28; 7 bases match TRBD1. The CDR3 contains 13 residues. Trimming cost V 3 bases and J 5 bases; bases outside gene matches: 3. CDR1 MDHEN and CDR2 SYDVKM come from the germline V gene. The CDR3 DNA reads TGTGCCAGCAGTTTCGACAGGGCTTATGGCTACACCTTC. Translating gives CASSFDRAYGYTF.